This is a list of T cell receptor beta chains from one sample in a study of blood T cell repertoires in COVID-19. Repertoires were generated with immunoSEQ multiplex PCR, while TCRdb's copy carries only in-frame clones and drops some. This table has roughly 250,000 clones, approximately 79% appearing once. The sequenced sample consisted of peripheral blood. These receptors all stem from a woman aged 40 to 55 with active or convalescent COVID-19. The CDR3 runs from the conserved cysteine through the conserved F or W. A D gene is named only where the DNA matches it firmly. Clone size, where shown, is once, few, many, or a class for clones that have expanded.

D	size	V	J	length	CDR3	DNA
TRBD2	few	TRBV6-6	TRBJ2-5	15	CASSLLGGEGETQYF	TGTGCCAGCAGTCTTTTGGGGGGGGAGGGAGAGACCCAGTACTTC
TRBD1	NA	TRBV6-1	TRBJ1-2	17	CASSDGDRGLFGDGYTF	TGTGCCAGCAGTGACGGGGACAGGGGGTTATTTGGGGATGGCTACACCTTC
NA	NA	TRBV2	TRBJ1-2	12	CASSEWGLGYTF	TGTGCCAGCAGTGAATGGGGGCTTGGCTACACCTTC
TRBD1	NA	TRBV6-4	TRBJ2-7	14	CASGTGGRFHEQYF	TGTGCCAGCGGGACAGGGGGGCGCTTCCACGAGCAGTACTTC
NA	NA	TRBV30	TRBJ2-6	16	CAWSVLRFSGANVLTF	TGTGCCTGGAGTGTACTTAGATTTTCTGGGGCCAACGTCCTGACTTTC
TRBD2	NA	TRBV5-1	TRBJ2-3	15	CARSFGAGGTDTQYF	TGCGCCCGCAGCTTTGGGGCGGGGGGGACAGATACGCAGTATTTT
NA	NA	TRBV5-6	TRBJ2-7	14	CASSLVGSSYEQYF	TGTGCCAGCAGCTTGGTGGGCAGCTCCTACGAGCAGTACTTC
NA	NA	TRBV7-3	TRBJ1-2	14	CASSLWAEPYGYTF	TGTGCCAGCAGCTTATGGGCAGAACCTTATGGCTACACCTTC
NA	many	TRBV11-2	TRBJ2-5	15	CASSLKCRTAETQYF	TGTGCCAGCAGCTTAAAGTGTAGGACTGCAGAAACCCAGTACTTC
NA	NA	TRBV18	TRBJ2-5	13	CASSPSGLETQYF	TGTGCCAGCTCACCGTCAGGCCTAGAGACCCAGTACTTC
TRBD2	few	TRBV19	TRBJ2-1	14	CASRFQGGNNEQFF	TGTGCCAGTAGGTTCCAGGGAGGGAACAATGAGCAGTTCTTC
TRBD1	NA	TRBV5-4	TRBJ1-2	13	CASKIQGARGYTF	TGTGCCAGCAAGATACAGGGGGCAAGGGGCTACACCTTC
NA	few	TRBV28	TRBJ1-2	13	CASSLMGARGYTF	TGTGCCAGCAGTTTGATGGGGGCGCGGGGCTACACCTTC
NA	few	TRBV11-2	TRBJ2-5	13	CASSKQVQETQYF	TGTGCCAGCAGCAAACAGGTACAAGAGACCCAGTACTTC
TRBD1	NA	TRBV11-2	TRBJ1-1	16	CASSLPGTGVHTEAFF	TGTGCCAGCAGCTTACCTGGGACAGGGGTTCACACTGAAGCTTTCTTT
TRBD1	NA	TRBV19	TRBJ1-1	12	CASRDRDAEAFF	TGTGCCAGTAGGGACAGGGATGCTGAAGCTTTCTTT
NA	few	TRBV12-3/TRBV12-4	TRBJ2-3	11	CASSFGDTQYF	TGTGCCAGCAGTTTCGGAGATACGCAGTATTTT
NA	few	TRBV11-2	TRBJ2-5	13	CASSLDIGQTQYF	TGTGCCAGCAGCTTAGATATTGGGCAGACCCAGTACTTC
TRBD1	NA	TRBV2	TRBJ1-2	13	CASRWTGGLGYTF	TGTGCCAGCAGATGGACAGGGGGTCTTGGCTACACCTTC
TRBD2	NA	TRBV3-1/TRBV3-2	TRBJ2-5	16	CASSPTSGGPQETQYF	TGTGCCAGCAGTCCTACTAGCGGGGGGCCCCAAGAGACCCAGTACTTC
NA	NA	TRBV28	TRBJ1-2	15	CASSPTGGADYGYTF	TGTGCCAGCAGCCCTACCGGAGGGGCCGACTATGGCTACACCTTC
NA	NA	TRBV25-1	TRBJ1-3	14	CASSDSLRGNTIYF	TGTGCCAGCAGTGACAGCCTGCGGGGAAACACCATATATTTT
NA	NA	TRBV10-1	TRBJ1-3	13	CASMPSSGNTIYF	TGCGCCAGCATGCCCAGCTCTGGAAACACCATATATTTT
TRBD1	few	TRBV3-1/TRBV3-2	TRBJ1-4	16	CASSQGAGTGNEKLFF	TGTGCCAGCAGCCAAGGGGCCGGGACAGGGAATGAAAAACTGTTTTTT
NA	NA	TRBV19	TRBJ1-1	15	CASSIVPGMNTEAFF	TGTGCCAGTAGTATAGTCCCAGGGATGAACACTGAAGCTTTCTTT
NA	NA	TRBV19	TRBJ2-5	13	CASGAGRQETQYF	TGTGCCAGTGGGGCAGGAAGACAAGAGACCCAGTACTTC
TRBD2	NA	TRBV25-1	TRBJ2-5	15	CASSSWRGVQETQYF	TGTGCCAGCAGTTCCTGGCGGGGGGTCCAAGAGACCCAGTACTTC
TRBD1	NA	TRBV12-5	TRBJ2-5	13	CASGLGGLETQYF	TGTGCTAGTGGTTTAGGGGGCTTGGAGACCCAGTACTTC